Below are 21 T cell receptor beta chains sequenced from a single sample in a study of T cell clonality in common variable immunodeficiency. Method: immunoSEQ multiplex PCR; TCRdb's copy keeps in-frame clones and lacks some. This repertoire lists 40,000 to 45,000 clones without singletons; 0.68% sits in the top ten. The sample taken for sequencing was peripheral blood mononuclear cells. Receptor source: a person aged 18-69 years in good health.

Note on this clone: The missing CDR3 end, 3 residues past where the read stops, is filled in from the germline J gene. The chain has TRBV14 and TRBJ2-7; TRBD2 matches 10 bases. Trimming removed 2 bases from V and 3 bases from J; junction bases left unmatched: 7. The CDR3 has 16 residues. Germline loops: CDR1 SGHDN, CDR2 FVKESK. The CDR3 bases that were read are TGTGCCAGCAGCCAACTTACTAGCGGGACCGTCTACGAG. Translating it yields CASSQLTSGTVYE. The complete CDR3 protein is CASSQLTSGTVYEQYF.

This clone was observed many times. The read ends 3 residues before the CDR3 terminus; that terminus is restored from the germline J gene. The chain employs TRBV12-5 and TRBJ2-7, with a possible D match to TRBD1 (6 bases). Germline V CDR1 and CDR2: LGHNT, FRNRAP. With 7 bases removed from V and 1 base from J, the gap between germline ends came to 11 bases. This CDR3 is 13 amino acids long. The CDR3 region is CASALGQSYEQYF. The sequenced CDR3 bases are TGTGCTAGTGCCCTCGGACAGTCCTACGAG.

The sample holds many counts of this clone. Sequencing ends 3 residues short of the CDR3 end; the germline J gene provides the rest. This chain joins TRBV19 and TRBJ1-5, with TRBD1 matching 9 bases. Trimming cost V 0 bases and J 6 bases; bases outside gene matches: 9. The CDR3 sequence is 17 residues long. CDR1 is LNHDA, CDR2 SQIVND, per germline (reference sequence). CDR3 region: CASSIDLGQGITQPQHF. CDR3 DNA, as far as it was read: TGTGCCAGTAGTATAGACCTGGGACAGGGTATCACTCAGCCC.

The sample holds many counts of this clone. The read ends 3 residues before the CDR3 terminus; that terminus is restored from the germline J gene. The rearrangement links TRBV6-1 to TRBJ1-4; 7 bases are shared with TRBD1. Per the germline V gene, CDR1 is MNHNS and CDR2 is SASEGT. The length of the CDR3 is 16 residues. With V trimmed by 3 bases and J by 3 bases, 7 bases remained unmatched. CDR3 DNA (partial): TGTGCCAGCAGTGAGGGAGGGGGCGGAGCTAATGAAAAA. It yields the protein CASSEGGGGANEK. The full CDR3 is CASSEGGGGANEKLFF.

Many counts were recorded for this clone. The read ends 3 residues early relative to the CDR3; the germline J gene fills the gap. The chain carries TRBV19 and TRBJ2-1; D remains unclear. The germline V gene has CDR1 LNHDA and CDR2 SQIVND (reference sequence). The CDR3 consists of 14 residues. V was shortened by 3 bases and J by 4 bases, with 10 bases between the two germline ends. The CDR3 sequence: CASSIGQLYNEQFF. CDR3 bases read: TGTGCCAGTAGTATTGGGCAGTTATACAATGAG. The whole variable domain, filled in from reference TRBV19 and TRBJ2-1, reads DGGITQSPKYLFRKEGQNVTLSCEQNLNHDAMYWYRQDPGQGLRLIYYSQIVNDFQKGDIAEGYSVSREKKESFPLTVTSAQKNPTAFYLCASSIGQLYNEQFFGPGTRLTVL.

This clone was observed at least ten times. The CDR3 is cut off 3 residues early in the read; its end comes from the germline J gene. The J gene is TRBJ2-1, the V gene TRBV2; D is undetermined. Germline loops: CDR1 SNHLY, CDR2 FYNNEI. Trimming removed 5 bases at V and 8 bases at J, with 10 bases between. The CDR3 runs 12 residues. The DNA read from the CDR3 is TGTGCCAGCAGTTGGGCCGCAGATGAG. It is translated as CASSWAADE. The whole CDR3 region reads CASSWAADEQFF. The whole variable domain, filled in from reference TRBV2 and TRBJ2-1, reads EPEVTQTPSHQVTQMGQEVILRCVPISNHLYFYWYRQILGQKVEFLVSFYNNEISEKSEIFDDQFSVERPDGSNFTLKIRSTKLEDSAMYFCASSWAADEQFFGPGTRLTVL.

This clone was counted a few times. A far larger clone is only one base removed, so a read error is likely. Read coverage stops 3 residues before the CDR3 terminus; the germline J gene supplies the remainder. The V and J genes are TRBV7-2 and TRBJ1-1; the D is unclear. The V and J ends lost 2 bases and 4 bases respectively, with 11 bases between them. The CDR3 contains 14 residues. Germline V gene sequence: CDR1 SGHTA, CDR2 FQGNSA. The sequenced part of the CDR3 DNA is TGTGCCAGCAGCTTATTTAGCGCGTCCACTGAA. This translates into CASSLFSASTE. From start to end, the CDR3 is CASSLFSASTEAFF.

This clone was observed many times. Read sequence stops 3 residues before the CDR3 end, and the germline J gene provides the missing end. The V and J genes are TRBV6-2 or TRBV6-3 and TRBJ2-7; D remains unclear. The germline V gene encodes CDR1 MNHEY and CDR2 SVGEGT. The CDR3 loop spans 14 amino acids. V was clipped by 0 bases and J by 3 bases, with 9 bases between them. CDR3 DNA, as far as it was read: TGTGCCAGCAGTTACTCGAAACTCGTCTACGAG. Its translation is CASSYSKLVYE. The CDR3 in full is CASSYSKLVYEQYF.

This clone occurred many times. From the germline J gene comes the end of the CDR3, since the read stops 3 residues before it. The gene calls are TRBV29-1 and TRBJ1-2, with TRBD1 matching 11 bases. This CDR3 spans 13 amino acids. After removal of 4 bases from V and 3 bases from J, the junction contained 1 base not matched to a gene. The germline gives CDR1 SQVTM, CDR2 ANQGSEA. Partial CDR3 DNA: TGCAGCGTTGGGGGACAGGGGGACTATGGC. It translates to CSVGGQGDYG. The full CDR3 protein reads CSVGGQGDYGYTF.

This clone was found many times. Here the CDR3 reads CASSPYNSPLHF. CDR3 DNA (partial): TGTGCCAGCAGCCCGTATAATTCACCC. This chain uses TRBV7-2 with TRBJ1-6; D is undetermined. The read ends 3 residues before the CDR3 terminus; that terminus is restored from the germline J gene. The V gene's germline CDR1 is SGHTA and CDR2 FQGNSA. With 5 bases removed from V and 4 bases from J, the gap between germline ends came to 3 bases. The CDR3 extends over 12 amino acids.

This clone was seen many times. The read ends 3 residues early relative to the CDR3; the germline J gene fills the gap. J is TRBJ1-1 and V is TRBV30; tentative D call: TRBD1 (5 bases). From germline, CDR1 is GTSNPN and CDR2 SVGIG (reference sequence). The germline V and J ends were trimmed by 3 bases and 1 base, with 9 bases remaining between them. The CDR3 covers 13 residues. The covered CDR3 bases are TGTGCCTGGAGCGGCCAGGGGAACACTGAA. It yields the protein CAWSGQGNTE. In full, the CDR3 reads CAWSGQGNTEAFF.

Ten or more counts support this clone. The CDR3 end is not reached by the read, which stops 3 residues before it; the germline J gene fills it in. The rearrangement links TRBV20-1 to TRBJ1-4, with 8 bases identical to TRBD1. The ends lost 6 bases at V and 5 bases at J; junction bases unmatched: 5. Germline CDR1 DFQATT, CDR2 SNEGSKA (reference sequence). The CDR3 is 13 amino acids. The DNA read from the CDR3 is TGCAGTGCCACCCGGGACAGGAATGAAAAA. Protein: CSATRDRNEK. The CDR3 as a whole reads CSATRDRNEKLFF.

At least ten counts were recorded for this clone. The CDR3 goes on 3 residues after the read ends, and that part is filled in from the germline J gene. The V gene is TRBV7-2, the J gene TRBJ2-3, with D perhaps matching TRBD2 (5 bases). V lost 5 bases to trimming and J lost 8 bases, with 17 bases between them. This CDR3 is built from 14 residues. Germline-derived CDR1 and CDR2 are SGHTA and FQGNSA. The CDR3 bases that were read are TGTGCCAGCAGCCCGCGGGTTTTAGCCGCTACG. The encoded protein is CASSPRVLAAT. The complete CDR3 protein is CASSPRVLAATQYF.

The sample holds many counts of this clone. The read is 3 residues too short to cover the CDR3 end, so that end is filled in from the germline J gene. This sequence joins TRBV30 and TRBJ2-7, with D possibly TRBD1 on 6 matching bases. Germline-derived CDR1 and CDR2 are GTSNPN and SVGIG (reference sequence). V was cut by 1 base and J by 4 bases, with 17 bases left in between. The CDR3 length is 15 residues. CDR3 DNA (partial): TGTGCCTGGAGTGCACCCGGGACACCCGGTTACGAG. It codes for CAWSAPGTPGYE. The CDR3 in full is CAWSAPGTPGYEQYF.

This clone was seen ten or more times. The read finishes 3 residues shy of the CDR3 end, and the germline J gene is used to complete it. This chain uses TRBV20-1 with TRBJ1-1; 7 nucleotides match TRBD1. This CDR3 is 15 amino acids long. The germline V gene encodes CDR1 DFQATT and CDR2 SNEGSKA (reference sequence). Losses at the gene ends were 0 bases for V and 3 bases for J; bases not matched to a gene: 7. CDR3 sequence reads: CSARDRTGWDTEAFF. The CDR3 DNA, read in part, is TGCAGTGCTAGAGACCGGACAGGTTGGGACACTGAA.

This clone appeared a few times. The read terminates 3 residues ahead of where the CDR3 ends, so the germline J gene completes it. The chain joins TRBV25-1 to TRBJ2-7; possible D gene TRBD1, 6 bases. Trimming stripped 3 bases from V and 0 bases from J, with 12 bases between. CDR3 length equals 15 residues. CDR1 and CDR2 (germline): MGHDK, SYGVNS. The sequenced part of the CDR3 DNA is TGTGCCAGCAGTGATCGGACAGTGAGCTCCTACGAG. Encoded protein: CASSDRTVSSYE. The whole CDR3 region reads CASSDRTVSSYEQYF.

This clone was seen at least ten times. The CDR3 end falls 3 residues outside the read, so it is completed with the germline J gene. This sequence joins TRBV20-1 and TRBJ2-1; 7 bases align to TRBD1. CDR1 and CDR2 from the germline V gene are DFQATT and SNEGSKA (reference sequence). The CDR3 totals 15 residues. The V segment lost 0 bases and the J segment 3 bases; nucleotides outside the gene matches: 5. CDR3 in amino acids: CSARDWQGVYNEQFF. The covered CDR3 bases are TGCAGTGCTAGAGATTGGCAGGGGGTCTACAATGAG.

This clone was found many times. Read coverage stops 3 residues before the CDR3 terminus; the germline J gene supplies the remainder. V usage is TRBV5-4 and J usage is TRBJ1-3; no clear D gene. With 0 bases removed from V and 3 bases from J, the gap between germline ends came to 10 bases. Germline assignment: CDR1 SGHNT and CDR2 YYREEE (reference sequence). CDR3 length: 15 residues. CDR3 bases read: TGTGCCAGCAGCTTGGAGGCGGGTTTTGGAAACACC. Protein sequence: CASSLEAGFGNT. The full CDR3 reads CASSLEAGFGNTIYF.

A few counts support this clone. Read coverage stops 3 residues before the CDR3 terminus; the germline J gene supplies the remainder. The rearrangement links TRBV7-9 to TRBJ1-1; a weak D match, TRBD1 (6 bases). Trimming shortened V by 5 bases and J by 0 bases, and 13 bases separated the two germline ends. This CDR3 contains 15 residues. CDR1 and CDR2 from the germline V gene are SEHNR and FQNEAQ (reference sequence). CDR3 sequence: CASSGHGGLNTEAFF. The sequenced CDR3 bases are TGTGCCAGCAGCGGTCACGGGGGGCTGAACACTGAA.

In this sample, this clone turned up many times. The read terminates 3 residues before the CDR3 end, so the remaining end is supplied by the germline J gene. The rearrangement uses TRBV24-1 and TRBJ2-5; TRBD1 might be the D (6 bases). There are 14 residues in the CDR3. Trimming took 1 base from V and 5 from J, leaving 10 bases between them. Germline CDR1 is KGHDR and CDR2 is SFDVKD. This CDR3 is CATSDFNQGETQYF. The covered CDR3 bases are TGTGCCACCAGTGATTTCAATCAGGGGGAGACC.

This clone was seen ten or more times. The DNA read from the CDR3 is TGCAGTGCTAGAGTGGAGGACAGCCGTCCTGGAAACACC. Protein product: CSARVEDSRPGNT. The full-length CDR3 reads as CSARVEDSRPGNTIYF. The V call is TRBV20-1, the J call TRBJ1-3; TRBD1 might be the D (6 bases). The read terminates 3 residues ahead of where the CDR3 ends, so the germline J gene completes it. V was shortened by 1 base and J by 2 bases, with 15 bases between the two germline ends. The CDR3 loop spans 16 amino acids. Germline CDR1 is DFQATT and CDR2 is SNEGSKA (reference sequence).